The T cell receptor beta chain under discussion was sequenced for a study of T cells in Graves' hyperthyroidism and ophthalmopathy. Comments on this clonotype: With a much larger clone just one base away, this may be a read error.

Subjects aged 18 to 65 presented with newly diagnosed hyperthyroidism of less than 2 months' duration. Researchers took RNA transcripts and amplified the TCR beta CDR3 regions from them. Primed by the HTBI set, a first-round RT-PCR was run on the TCR CDR3. TCRdb independently ran MiXCR on the multiplex PCR reads; one entry per CDR3 protein. The sample contains hundreds of thousands of distinct CDR3 sequences, around 15% of which appear only once. CDR3 length: 13 residues. Trimming cost V 3 bases and J 3 bases, with 8 bases left between them. Germline values: CDR1 SGHTA, CDR2 FQGTGA. The sample consisted of blood. This chain links TRBV7-3 with TRBJ2-5; D call uncertain. The receptor was isolated from a woman aged 25-40 years with Graves' hyperthyroidism. CDR3 region: CASSFGEKETQYF. The CDR3 DNA sequence: TGTGCCAGCAGCTTTGGGGAAAAAGAGACCCAGTACTTC.